This T cell receptor (beta chain) was obtained from a study of blood T cell repertoires in COVID-19. About the research overall: Sites across the United States, Italy and Spain contributed samples from acute and convalescent COVID-19. Sources were T cells, B-cell-depleted T cells, or PBMCs; the material itself was cDNA or gDNA.

CDR3 length: 13 residues. V was pared by 4 bases and J by 6 bases, with 2 bases of the junction left unmatched. Germline V lookup: CDR1 LNHDA, CDR2 SQIVND (reference sequence). The table lists this clone with a count of one. Per the study methods: Reference gene primers were amplified, and this amplification served to estimate nucleated cell counts. Profiling relied on immunoSEQ multiplex PCR, and the TCRdb table lists in-frame clones only, not all of them. V, J and clone size derive from that table, while D and trimming were established from the DNA sequence. The sample contains 230,000 or so clones, 80% to 85% of which appear only once.

J is TRBJ2-2 and V is TRBV19; 7 positions match TRBD1. The clonotype originates from a man aged 45 to 65 with active or convalescent COVID-19. Sample: peripheral blood. DNA for the CDR3: TGTGCCAGTAGTAAGCAGGGGGCCGGGGAGCTGTTTTTT. Translated, it gives CASSKQGAGELFF.